Listed below are T cell receptor beta chains from one sample, sequenced in a study of T-cell memory formation after mild COVID-19. TCRdb re-analysed the 5' RACE reads in MiXCR, keeping a single row per CDR3 protein. This sample yields around 200,000 distinct CDR3 sequences, of which around 18% are seen a single time; 3% to 4% belongs to the top ten. Input material: PBMCs or a T cell subset sorted from them (not recorded which). The receptors stem from a man aged 18-30 years who had mild COVID-19 (a few samples of this study predate the infection). Cell type and time point are not known. The CDR3 runs from the conserved cysteine through the conserved F or W. The order of the fields is CDR3 protein, CDR3 DNA, V gene, J gene, clone size, D gene. D genes are given only for firm matches. A row's size may be missing; if present it is once, few, many or a size class.

cdr3_aa: CASSPHREGEQFF
cdr3_nt: TGTGCCAGCAGCCCCCACCGGGAGGGCGAGCAGTTCTTC
v_call: TRBV4-2
j_call: TRBJ2-1
clone_size: -
d_call: TRBD2

cdr3_aa: CAILQFGRARLNTEAFF
cdr3_nt: TGTGCCATCCTGCAGTTTGGCAGGGCTAGGCTGAACACTGAAGCTTTCTTT
v_call: TRBV10-3
j_call: TRBJ1-1
clone_size: -
d_call: -

cdr3_aa: CSAKLGANQPQHF
cdr3_nt: TGCAGTGCTAAGCTAGGGGCCAATCAGCCCCAGCATTTT
v_call: TRBV20-1
j_call: TRBJ1-5
clone_size: few
d_call: -

cdr3_aa: CASSEMGQGGNIQYF
cdr3_nt: TGTGCCAGCAGTGAAATGGGTCAAGGGGGTAACATTCAGTACTTC
v_call: TRBV6-1
j_call: TRBJ2-4
clone_size: -
d_call: -

cdr3_aa: CASSGSRAETQYF
cdr3_nt: TGTGCCAGTAGTGGGTCGAGGGCGGAGACCCAGTACTTC
v_call: TRBV19
j_call: TRBJ2-5
clone_size: few
d_call: -

cdr3_aa: CASSSPALNQPQHF
cdr3_nt: TGTGCCAGCAGTTCTCCAGCCCTCAATCAGCCCCAGCATTTT
v_call: TRBV6-2/TRBV6-3
j_call: TRBJ1-5
clone_size: -
d_call: -

cdr3_aa: CASTPGLAGPSGGETQYF
cdr3_nt: TGTGCCAGCACCCCCGGACTAGCGGGACCGTCTGGCGGGGAGACCCAGTACTTC
v_call: TRBV5-6
j_call: TRBJ2-5
clone_size: once
d_call: TRBD2

cdr3_aa: CASSLTGGVADTQYF
cdr3_nt: TGTGCCAGCAGCTTAACAGGGGGCGTTGCAGATACGCAGTATTTT
v_call: TRBV11-2
j_call: TRBJ2-3
clone_size: many
d_call: TRBD1

cdr3_aa: CASSLRRVTGELFF
cdr3_nt: TGTGCCAGCAGCTTAAGACGAGTAACCGGGGAGCTGTTTTTT
v_call: TRBV7-2
j_call: TRBJ2-2
clone_size: few
d_call: -

cdr3_aa: CATSESRTGGPGELFF
cdr3_nt: TGTGCCACCAGTGAGTCCCGGACAGGGGGTCCCGGGGAGCTGTTTTTT
v_call: TRBV24-1
j_call: TRBJ2-2
clone_size: -
d_call: TRBD1

cdr3_aa: CASRRTSRQETQYF
cdr3_nt: TGTGCCAGTAGGAGGACTAGCCGGCAAGAGACCCAGTACTTC
v_call: TRBV19
j_call: TRBJ2-5
clone_size: few
d_call: TRBD2

cdr3_aa: CASSWRLSTDTQYF
cdr3_nt: TGTGCCAGCAGCTGGCGACTAAGCACAGATACGCAGTATTTT
v_call: TRBV7-2
j_call: TRBJ2-3
clone_size: -
d_call: -

cdr3_aa: CASITQGVWGHQPQHF
cdr3_nt: TGCGCCAGTATAACCCAGGGGGTTTGGGGCCATCAGCCCCAGCATTTT
v_call: TRBV23-1
j_call: TRBJ1-5
clone_size: -
d_call: TRBD1

cdr3_aa: CASSVRDRGPDTQYF
cdr3_nt: TGCGCCAGCAGCGTCCGGGACAGGGGGCCTGATACGCAGTATTTT
v_call: TRBV4-3
j_call: TRBJ2-3
clone_size: few
d_call: TRBD1

cdr3_aa: CASSQDVARETQYF
cdr3_nt: TGTGCCAGCAGCCAAGACGTAGCGAGGGAGACCCAGTACTTC
v_call: TRBV3-1
j_call: TRBJ2-5
clone_size: few
d_call: -

cdr3_aa: CASSQGEGSPLHF
cdr3_nt: TGTGCCAGCAGCCAAGGGGAAGGCTCACCCCTCCACTTT
v_call: TRBV3-1
j_call: TRBJ1-6
clone_size: few
d_call: -

cdr3_aa: CASSDGLGDTQYF
cdr3_nt: TGTGCCAGCAGCGACGGACTAGGGGATACGCAGTATTTT
v_call: TRBV7-2
j_call: TRBJ2-3
clone_size: -
d_call: TRBD2

cdr3_aa: CASSEQGDFYTEAFF
cdr3_nt: TGCGCCAGCAGTGAACAGGGGGACTTTTATACTGAAGCTTTCTTT
v_call: TRBV5-1
j_call: TRBJ1-1
clone_size: -
d_call: TRBD1

cdr3_aa: CASSFEVMNTEAFF
cdr3_nt: TGCGCCAGCAGCTTCGAGGTAATGAACACTGAAGCTTTCTTT
v_call: TRBV5-1
j_call: TRBJ1-1
clone_size: -
d_call: -

cdr3_aa: CASTYAGGPGTQYF
cdr3_nt: TGCGCCAGCACCTACGCGGGGGGCCCAGGAACCCAGTACTTC
v_call: TRBV5-1
j_call: TRBJ2-5
clone_size: -
d_call: TRBD2

cdr3_aa: CSARSRGGTYEQYF
cdr3_nt: TGCAGTGCTAGAAGCAGGGGGGGGACCTACGAGCAGTACTTC
v_call: TRBV20-1
j_call: TRBJ2-7
clone_size: -
d_call: -

cdr3_aa: CASSLKLGRANYGYTF
cdr3_nt: TGTGCCAGCAGCTTAAAATTGGGGAGAGCTAACTATGGCTACACCTTC
v_call: TRBV7-2
j_call: TRBJ1-2
clone_size: few
d_call: -

cdr3_aa: CASSLSWDTQYF
cdr3_nt: TGTGCCAGCAGTTTAAGTTGGGATACGCAGTATTTT
v_call: TRBV12-3/TRBV12-4
j_call: TRBJ2-3
clone_size: -
d_call: -

cdr3_aa: CSASSRNTEAFF
cdr3_nt: TGCAGTGCTAGCTCAAGGAACACTGAAGCTTTCTTT
v_call: TRBV20-1
j_call: TRBJ1-1
clone_size: -
d_call: -

cdr3_aa: CASSPFSSGELFF
cdr3_nt: TGTGCCAGCAGCCCATTTAGTTCCGGGGAGCTGTTTTTT
v_call: TRBV7-2
j_call: TRBJ2-2
clone_size: few
d_call: -

cdr3_aa: CASSLSRLAGTDTQYF
cdr3_nt: TGCGCCAGCAGCTTGTCCCGACTAGCGGGCACAGATACGCAGTATTTT
v_call: TRBV5-1
j_call: TRBJ2-3
clone_size: -
d_call: TRBD2

cdr3_aa: CASSPHRTEETQYF
cdr3_nt: TGTGCCAGCAGTCCCCACCGAACCGAGGAGACCCAGTACTTC
v_call: TRBV27
j_call: TRBJ2-5
clone_size: -
d_call: -

cdr3_aa: CASSRQAESSYNEQFF
cdr3_nt: TGTGCCAGCAGCCGACAAGCGGAGAGCTCCTACAATGAGCAGTTCTTC
v_call: TRBV4-2
j_call: TRBJ2-1
clone_size: -
d_call: -

cdr3_aa: CASSDRDTEAFF
cdr3_nt: TGTGCCAGCAGTGATAGGGACACTGAAGCTTTCTTT
v_call: TRBV2
j_call: TRBJ1-1
clone_size: -
d_call: -

cdr3_aa: CASSTGRAQGETQYF
cdr3_nt: TGCGCCAGCAGCACTGGACGGGCCCAGGGGGAGACCCAGTACTTC
v_call: TRBV5-1
j_call: TRBJ2-5
clone_size: few
d_call: -

cdr3_aa: CSGDYDPQYF
cdr3_nt: TGCAGCGGTGACTACGACCCCCAGTACTTC
v_call: TRBV29-1
j_call: TRBJ2-5
clone_size: -
d_call: -

cdr3_aa: CASSLIVAARGQPQHF
cdr3_nt: TGTGCCAGCAGCTTGATTGTGGCAGCTCGAGGGCAGCCCCAGCATTTT
v_call: TRBV5-5
j_call: TRBJ1-5
clone_size: many
d_call: -

cdr3_aa: CASSFTGQANQPQHF
cdr3_nt: TGTGCCAGCAGTTTTACGGGGCAGGCCAATCAGCCCCAGCATTTT
v_call: TRBV12-3/TRBV12-4
j_call: TRBJ1-5
clone_size: -
d_call: -

cdr3_aa: CASRRRQGAEAFF
cdr3_nt: TGTGCCAGCAGACGTAGACAGGGTGCTGAAGCTTTCTTT
v_call: TRBV7-3
j_call: TRBJ1-1
clone_size: few
d_call: TRBD1

cdr3_aa: CASSVADSGQYF
cdr3_nt: TGCGCCAGCAGTGTGGCAGACTCGGGGCAGTACTTC
v_call: TRBV10-1
j_call: TRBJ2-7
clone_size: -
d_call: -

cdr3_aa: CSARYTGELFF
cdr3_nt: TGCAGTGCCCGATACACCGGGGAGCTGTTTTTT
v_call: TRBV20-1
j_call: TRBJ2-2
clone_size: -
d_call: -

cdr3_aa: CASSVDRGGEKLFF
cdr3_nt: TGTGCCAGCAGCGTAGACAGGGGAGGGGAAAAACTGTTTTTT
v_call: TRBV7-2
j_call: TRBJ1-4
clone_size: few
d_call: TRBD1

cdr3_aa: CASSRGGPTDTQYF
cdr3_nt: TGTGCCAGCAGCAGGGGGGGTCCCACAGATACGCAGTATTTT
v_call: TRBV5-4
j_call: TRBJ2-3
clone_size: few
d_call: -

cdr3_aa: CASSYRDWWETQYF
cdr3_nt: TGTGCCAGCAGCTACCGGGACTGGTGGGAGACCCAGTACTTC
v_call: TRBV6-2/TRBV6-3
j_call: TRBJ2-5
clone_size: -
d_call: -

cdr3_aa: CAWSGQGDRPQHF
cdr3_nt: TGTGCCTGGAGTGGACAGGGAGATAGGCCCCAGCATTTT
v_call: TRBV30
j_call: TRBJ1-5
clone_size: many
d_call: TRBD1

cdr3_aa: CASSSASTNSPLHF
cdr3_nt: TGTGCCAGCTCGAGTGCGTCTACCAATTCACCCCTCCACTTT
v_call: TRBV18
j_call: TRBJ1-6
clone_size: many
d_call: -

cdr3_aa: CASSLFTGGDTEAFF
cdr3_nt: TGCGCCAGCAGCTTGTTCACAGGAGGTGACACTGAAGCTTTCTTT
v_call: TRBV5-1
j_call: TRBJ1-1
clone_size: few
d_call: -

cdr3_aa: CASTSAGAAQPQHF
cdr3_nt: TGTGCCAGCACCTCAGCAGGGGCGGCTCAGCCCCAGCATTTT
v_call: TRBV7-2
j_call: TRBJ1-5
clone_size: once
d_call: -

cdr3_aa: CASRRLAGLNTGELFF
cdr3_nt: TGCGCCAGCCGTAGACTAGCGGGGCTGAACACCGGGGAGCTGTTTTTT
v_call: TRBV5-1
j_call: TRBJ2-2
clone_size: -
d_call: TRBD2

cdr3_aa: CASSLAGGESSGNTIYF
cdr3_nt: TGCGCCAGCAGCTTGGCCGGTGGGGAATCCTCTGGAAACACCATATATTTT
v_call: TRBV5-1
j_call: TRBJ1-3
clone_size: -
d_call: -

cdr3_aa: CASSEGDRETQYF
cdr3_nt: TGTGCCAGCAGTGAAGGGGACAGGGAGACCCAGTACTTC
v_call: TRBV6-1
j_call: TRBJ2-5
clone_size: once
d_call: TRBD1

cdr3_aa: CASSYVAGFTGELFF
cdr3_nt: TGTGCCAGCAGTTACGTGGCAGGGTTCACCGGGGAGCTGTTTTTT
v_call: TRBV6-5
j_call: TRBJ2-2
clone_size: -
d_call: -

cdr3_aa: CASREVVRTDTQYF
cdr3_nt: TGCGCCAGCAGGGAAGTGGTACGTACAGATACGCAGTATTTT
v_call: TRBV5-1
j_call: TRBJ2-3
clone_size: many
d_call: -

cdr3_aa: CASSMVGTDQETQYF
cdr3_nt: TGTGCCAGCTCCATGGTCGGGACAGACCAAGAGACCCAGTACTTC
v_call: TRBV6-2/TRBV6-3
j_call: TRBJ2-5
clone_size: -
d_call: TRBD1

cdr3_aa: CSAETSGVKTQYF
cdr3_nt: TGCAGTGCGGAAACTAGCGGGGTAAAGACCCAGTACTTC
v_call: TRBV20-1
j_call: TRBJ2-5
clone_size: -
d_call: TRBD2

cdr3_aa: CASRPTASGETQYF
cdr3_nt: TGCGCCAGCAGACCCACGGCGTCCGGAGAGACCCAGTACTTC
v_call: TRBV5-1
j_call: TRBJ2-5
clone_size: -
d_call: -

cdr3_aa: CASNLGGSGANVLTF
cdr3_nt: TGTGCCAGCAACTTGGGAGGGTCTGGGGCCAACGTCCTGACTTTC
v_call: TRBV12-3/TRBV12-4
j_call: TRBJ2-6
clone_size: many
d_call: TRBD2

cdr3_aa: CASSLRGTSGEQFF
cdr3_nt: TGCGCCAGCAGCTTGCGAGGGACTAGCGGTGAGCAGTTCTTC
v_call: TRBV5-1
j_call: TRBJ2-1
clone_size: -
d_call: TRBD2

cdr3_aa: CASSLQGADYGYTF
cdr3_nt: TGTGCCAGCAGTTTACAGGGGGCTGACTATGGCTACACCTTC
v_call: TRBV28
j_call: TRBJ1-2
clone_size: many
d_call: TRBD1

cdr3_aa: CASSSTSGAGYEQFF
cdr3_nt: TGCGCCAGCAGCTCAACTTCAGGGGCAGGGTATGAGCAGTTCTTC
v_call: TRBV5-1
j_call: TRBJ2-1
clone_size: many
d_call: -

cdr3_aa: CASSLAQGDNQPQHF
cdr3_nt: TGTGCCAGCAGCTTGGCACAGGGTGACAATCAGCCCCAGCATTTT
v_call: TRBV5-8
j_call: TRBJ1-5
clone_size: few
d_call: -

cdr3_aa: CATSRDLGNSEKLFF
cdr3_nt: TGTGCCACCAGCAGAGATCTGGGAAATAGTGAAAAACTGTTTTTT
v_call: TRBV15
j_call: TRBJ1-4
clone_size: few
d_call: -